Described below is a single TCR beta chain sequence and its context. The data stem from a study of blood T cell repertoires in COVID-19. In the original processing: Amplifying reference gene primers gave estimates of nucleated cell counts. Measured with immunoSEQ multiplex PCR; TCRdb has only the in-frame clones, and not every one. V and J calls and clone size are copied from that table; D and trimming were computed from the DNA. The data contain 60,000 or so clones, 74% of them seen just once; the ten biggest clones take up about 28%. Germline V gene lookup returns CDR1 SGDLS and CDR2 YYNGEE. V trimming: 2 bases; J trimming: 2 bases; junction bases outside the gene matches: 6. The CDR3 length is 16 residues.

The chain links TRBV9 to TRBJ1-3; TRBD1 matches at 8 bases. The sequence came from an elderly woman with acute or convalescent COVID-19. What was sequenced was peripheral blood. In DNA form, the CDR3 reads TGTGCCAGCAGCGTCCCGGACAGGGTAACTGGAAACACCATATATTTT. This encodes CASSVPDRVTGNTIYF.